This entry features one TCR beta chain sequence. Its antigen remains unidentified. CDR3 length equals 16 residues. Germline CDR1 is SGDLS and CDR2 is YYNGEE. Trimming shortened V by 3 bases and J by 5 bases, and 17 bases separated the two germline ends. Assay: immunoSEQ multiplex PCR; the TCRdb copy retains only in-frame clones and omits some. The sample includes tens of thousands of clones, over 75% of them seen just once. This sample was taken from a study of T cell responses to AZD1222 COVID-19 vaccine. Study overall: Combined were second doses at about 4 or about 12 weeks.

Study results and caveats: Spike-specific TCR repertoires showed rising breadth and depth after two AZD1222 doses. Along spike, vaccine-associated CD4 TCRs were found throughout, with dominance at 160-218 and 743-854. At baseline, seropositivity was found in only a handful of AZD1222 recipients.

This clonotype was sampled from an adult in good health. The genes are TRBV9 and TRBJ2-2; a possible D gene is TRBD1 (8 bases). The material sequenced was peripheral blood, taken on day 0 of AZD1222 vaccination. DNA of the CDR3: TGTGCCAGCAGCGCTATCGACAGGGGAGGGACCGGGGAGCTGTTTTTT. Its protein is CASSAIDRGGTGELFF.